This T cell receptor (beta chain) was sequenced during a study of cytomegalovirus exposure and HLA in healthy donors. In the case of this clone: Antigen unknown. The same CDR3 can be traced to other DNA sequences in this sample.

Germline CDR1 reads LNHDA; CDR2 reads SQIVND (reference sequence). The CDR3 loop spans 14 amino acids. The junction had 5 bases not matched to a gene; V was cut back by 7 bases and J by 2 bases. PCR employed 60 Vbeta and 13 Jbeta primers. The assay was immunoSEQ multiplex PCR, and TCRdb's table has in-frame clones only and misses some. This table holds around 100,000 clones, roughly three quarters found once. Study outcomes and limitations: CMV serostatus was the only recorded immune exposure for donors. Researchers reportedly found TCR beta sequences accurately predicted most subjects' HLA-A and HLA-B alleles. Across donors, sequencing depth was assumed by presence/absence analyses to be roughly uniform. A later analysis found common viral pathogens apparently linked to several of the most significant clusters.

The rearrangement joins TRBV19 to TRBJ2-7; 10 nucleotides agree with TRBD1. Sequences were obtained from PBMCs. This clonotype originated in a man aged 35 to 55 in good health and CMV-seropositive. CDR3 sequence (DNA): TGTGCCAGTAACCCGGGACAGGGGACCTACGAGCAGTACTTC. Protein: CASNPGQGTYEQYF.